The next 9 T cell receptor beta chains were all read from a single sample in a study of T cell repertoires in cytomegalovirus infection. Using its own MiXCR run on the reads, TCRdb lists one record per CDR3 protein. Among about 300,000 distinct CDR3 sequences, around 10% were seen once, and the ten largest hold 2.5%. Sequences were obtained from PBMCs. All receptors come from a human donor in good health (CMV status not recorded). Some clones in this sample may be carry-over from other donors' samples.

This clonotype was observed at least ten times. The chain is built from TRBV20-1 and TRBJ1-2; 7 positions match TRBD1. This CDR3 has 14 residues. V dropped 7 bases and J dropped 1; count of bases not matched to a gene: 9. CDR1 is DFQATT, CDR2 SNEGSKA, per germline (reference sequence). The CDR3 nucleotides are TGCAGTGAAGTTGGACAGGAGTTTAACTATGGCTACACCTTC. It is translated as CSEVGQEFNYGYTF.

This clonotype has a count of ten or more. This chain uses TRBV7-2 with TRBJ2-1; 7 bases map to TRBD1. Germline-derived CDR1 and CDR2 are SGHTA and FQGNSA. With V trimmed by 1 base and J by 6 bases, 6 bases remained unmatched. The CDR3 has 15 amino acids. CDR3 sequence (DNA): TGTGCCAGCAGCTTAGTGGGACAGACCTCCAATGAGCAGTTCTTC. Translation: CASSLVGQTSNEQFF.

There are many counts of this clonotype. The CDR3 coding sequence is TGCGCCAGCCTACTCTCCGGGACCGGGGGGACCTACGAGCAGTACGTC. It yields the protein CASLLSGTGGTYEQYV. The V call is TRBV23-1, the J call TRBJ2-7, with 7 bases identical to TRBD2. TRBV23-1 is sorted into the ORF group, with uncertain function. Trimming at V came to 8 bases and at J to 2 bases, leaving 15 bases not matched to a gene. The CDR3 is 16 amino acids.

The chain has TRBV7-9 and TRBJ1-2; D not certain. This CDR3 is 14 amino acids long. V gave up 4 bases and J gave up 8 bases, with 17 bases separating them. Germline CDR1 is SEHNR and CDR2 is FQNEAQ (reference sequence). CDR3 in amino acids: CASSSVTGGGGYTF. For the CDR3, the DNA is TGTGCCAGCAGCTCGGTTACTGGAGGAGGAGGCTACACCTTC.

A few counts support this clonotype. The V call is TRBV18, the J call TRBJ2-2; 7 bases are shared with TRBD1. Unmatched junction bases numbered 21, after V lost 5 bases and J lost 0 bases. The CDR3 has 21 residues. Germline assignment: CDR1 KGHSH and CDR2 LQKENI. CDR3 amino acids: CASSARMRDRGKPTNTGELFF. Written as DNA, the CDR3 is TGTGCCAGCTCAGCACGAATGAGGGACAGAGGAAAACCAACGAACACCGGGGAGCTGTTTTTT.

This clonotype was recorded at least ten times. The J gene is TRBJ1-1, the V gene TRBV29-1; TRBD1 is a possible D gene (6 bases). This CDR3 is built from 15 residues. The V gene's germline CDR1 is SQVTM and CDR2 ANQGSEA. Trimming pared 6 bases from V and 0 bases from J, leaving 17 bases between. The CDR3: CSVRDTLVVNTEAFF. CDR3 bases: TGCAGCGTAAGGGACACCCTCGTAGTGAACACTGAAGCTTTCTTT.

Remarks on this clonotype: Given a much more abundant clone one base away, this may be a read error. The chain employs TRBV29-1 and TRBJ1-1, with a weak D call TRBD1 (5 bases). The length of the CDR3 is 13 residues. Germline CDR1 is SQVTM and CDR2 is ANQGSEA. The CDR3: CSVAMTLGTDAFF. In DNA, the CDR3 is TGCAGCGTTGCGATGACCTTGGGGACTGATGCTTTCTTT.

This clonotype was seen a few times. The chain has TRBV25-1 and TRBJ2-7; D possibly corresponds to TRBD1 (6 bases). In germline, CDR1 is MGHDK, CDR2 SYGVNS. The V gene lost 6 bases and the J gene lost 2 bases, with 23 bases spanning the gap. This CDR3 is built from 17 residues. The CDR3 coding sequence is TGTGCCAGCAGGCATCCCAAGGGCAGGGGCGACCCCTACGAGCAGTACTTC. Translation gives CASRHPKGRGDPYEQYF.

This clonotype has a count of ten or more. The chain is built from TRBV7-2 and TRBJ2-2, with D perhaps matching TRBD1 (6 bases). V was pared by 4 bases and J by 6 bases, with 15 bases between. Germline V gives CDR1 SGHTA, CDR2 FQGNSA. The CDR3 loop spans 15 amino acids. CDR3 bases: TGTGCCAGCAGCTATCTTGACAGGTTTCCCGGGGAGCTGTTTTTT. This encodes CASSYLDRFPGELFF.